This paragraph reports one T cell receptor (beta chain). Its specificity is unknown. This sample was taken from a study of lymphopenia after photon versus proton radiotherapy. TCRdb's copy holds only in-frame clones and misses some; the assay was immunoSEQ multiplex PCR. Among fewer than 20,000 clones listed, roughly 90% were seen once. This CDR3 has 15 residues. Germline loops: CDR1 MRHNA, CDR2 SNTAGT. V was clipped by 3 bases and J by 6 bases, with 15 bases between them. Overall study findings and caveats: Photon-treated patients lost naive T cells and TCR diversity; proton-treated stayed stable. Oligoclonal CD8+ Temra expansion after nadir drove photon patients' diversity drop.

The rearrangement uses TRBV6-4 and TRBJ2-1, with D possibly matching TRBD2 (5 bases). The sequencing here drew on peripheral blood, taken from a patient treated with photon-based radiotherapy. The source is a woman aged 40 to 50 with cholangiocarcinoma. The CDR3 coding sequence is TGTGCCAGCAGTGAGGAGGACTCCTGGGGCAATGAGCAGTTCTTC. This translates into CASSEEDSWGNEQFF.